A selection of T cell receptor beta chains follows, all from one sample in a study of cytomegalovirus exposure and HLA in healthy donors. Sequencing was performed with immunoSEQ multiplex PCR; in TCRdb, only in-frame clones are kept and a portion is missing. This sample contains 150,000 or so clones. The sequenced sample was PBMCs. Receptor source: a woman aged 45-60 years in good health and CMV-seronegative. CDR3s include the opening cysteine and the closing phenylalanine or tryptophan. The D gene is left open where the match is weak.

CDR3,length,V,D
CASSIGRGATDTQYF,15,TRBV19,TRBD2
CASKMDRGSNQPQHF,15,TRBV2,-
CAIPDGMNTEAFF,13,TRBV5-1,-
CASSPPHGELFF,12,TRBV11-3,-
CAWNLGTGHEKLFF,14,TRBV30,TRBD1
CASSFGQGWEETQYF,15,TRBV7-7,TRBD1
CASSLTGLSSYEQYF,15,TRBV25-1,-
CASSQELGAKAFF,13,TRBV14,-
CASSIDRRRNTEAFF,15,TRBV19,-
CASSGQGAYEQYF,13,TRBV9,TRBD1
CASSQIEAYTGELFF,15,TRBV6-5,-
CASSRTSSGRSGDYDEQFF,19,TRBV4-3,TRBD2
CASSDNRGATQYF,13,TRBV7-2,TRBD1
CAHPGVSDQPQHF,13,TRBV7-6,-
CASSSPGQVPYEQYF,15,TRBV6-5,TRBD1